This TCR beta chain was captured in a study of T cell repertoires in cytomegalovirus infection. Study background: Recently described HLA-C-restricted plus well-studied HLA-B-restricted CMV epitopes were used. CMV infection and matching HLA type were both indicated by public TCR beta signatures. Notes on the study in general: Cumulated frequencies of public TCR beta families served to identify carriers of CMV plus the relevant HLA. In two of eight donors, the top clonotype was HLA-C-restricted CMV-specific.

CDR1 and CDR2 (germline): LNHDA, SQIVND (reference sequence). The CDR3 extends over 15 amino acids. The V gene end was trimmed by 8 bases and the J gene end by 5 bases; junction bases not matched to a gene: 9. TCRdb redid the calling of the reads with MiXCR, one entry per CDR3 protein. The repertoire holds about 310,000 distinct CDR3 sequences, with 20% to 25% as singletons. On this clonotype: The antigen is not known.

Sequenced here: cultured PBMCs, sampled from culture after CMV antigen stimulation. The chain is built from TRBV19 and TRBJ2-3; 11 bases are a match to TRBD1. The clonotype originates from a human donor in good health (CMV status not recorded). Some clones in this sample may be carry-over from other donors' samples. CDR3 protein: CASSIWGTGGDTQYF. The DNA for the CDR3 is TGTGCCAGTTCTATTTGGGGGACAGGGGGAGATACGCAGTATTTT.